These 9 T cell receptor beta chains were sequenced from one sample in a study of OX40 agonist ivuxolimab in advanced cancers. Produced via immunoSEQ multiplex PCR; TCRdb's table is partial and in-frame only. The sample lists some 100,000 clones, about 90% occurring once. Sequencing was performed on CD4+ or CD8+ T cells sorted from blood, taken in a trial of the OX40 agonist ivuxolimab. The receptors derive from an adult with an advanced solid tumor such as melanoma, head and neck, liver or kidney cancer.

The chain links TRBV29-1 to TRBJ1-2; no reliable D call. Germline values: CDR1 SQVTM, CDR2 ANQGSEA. The ends were cut back, 6 bases at V and 5 bases at J, with 16 bases in the middle. The CDR3 runs to 13 residues. Here the CDR3 DNA reads TGCAGCGTCCGGCCCGAGCTCGCGTATGGCTACACCTTC. Protein: CSVRPELAYGYTF.

V is TRBV7-2 and J is TRBJ1-5, with TRBD1 as a possible D gene (5 bases). Per the germline V gene, CDR1 is SGHTA and CDR2 is FQGNSA. The CDR3 consists of 15 residues. The V and J ends lost 2 bases and 4 bases respectively, with 12 bases between them. The CDR3 coding sequence is TGTGCCAGCAGCTTACAAAGCGGGGGAAATCAGCCCCAGCATTTT. Translated, it gives CASSLQSGGNQPQHF.

The chain has TRBV18 and TRBJ2-5, with D unclear. The CDR3 extends over 12 amino acids. Germline assignment: CDR1 KGHSH and CDR2 LQKENI. Trimming removed 2 bases from V and 5 bases from J, with 6 bases in between. The CDR3 DNA sequence: TGTGCCAGCTCACCAGTTAGGGAGACCCAGTACTTC. This encodes CASSPVRETQYF.

The rearrangement uses TRBV11-2 and TRBJ2-3, with D possibly matching TRBD1 (6 bases). V lost 5 bases and J 6 bases, leaving 12 bases between the germline ends. The CDR3 has 13 residues. CDR1 SGHAT and CDR2 FQNNGV come from the germline V gene. CDR3 nucleotides: TGTGCCAGCAGCGGCAGGGGTCGGGATACGCAGTATTTT. Amino acids: CASSGRGRDTQYF.

The sample holds a few counts of this clone. The V call is TRBV30, the J call TRBJ1-5; D might be TRBD1 (6 bases). V was trimmed by 0 bases and J by 0 bases, leaving 12 bases between them. Germline V gene sequence: CDR1 GTSNPN, CDR2 SVGIG (reference sequence). This CDR3 region has 16 residues. The CDR3 nucleotides read TGTGCCTGGAGTGTACGGGGGCGTTATAGCAATCAGCCCCAGCATTTT. Its protein product is CAWSVRGRYSNQPQHF.

The chain combines TRBV6-5 with TRBJ2-2; D unclear. The CDR3 has 14 residues. Germline V gene sequence: CDR1 MNHEY, CDR2 SVGAGI. Trimming removed 2 bases from V and 5 bases from J, with 9 bases in between. The CDR3 bases are TGTGCCAGCAGTTACGACCGGCGGACCGGGGAGCTGTTTTTT. Protein: CASSYDRRTGELFF.

The CDR3 loop reads CASSYSRRGLYEQYF. Written as DNA, the CDR3 is TGTGCCAGCAGTTACTCTCGCAGGGGTCTCTACGAGCAGTACTTC. This chain connects TRBV6-5 to TRBJ2-7; D possibly corresponds to TRBD1 (6 bases). V was clipped by 0 bases and J by 3 bases, with 12 bases between them. Germline-derived CDR1 and CDR2 are MNHEY and SVGAGI. The length of the CDR3 is 15 residues.

J is TRBJ2-1 and V is TRBV4-3; the match to TRBD2 covers 11 bases. V lost 0 bases, J lost 4 bases, and 8 bases stayed unmatched. The germline V gene encodes CDR1 LGHNA and CDR2 YSLEER. The CDR3 is made up of 18 amino acids. The CDR3, as DNA: TGCGCCAGCAGCCAAGAGGAAGGAGGGACTAGCGGATACAATGAGCAGTTCTTC. It encodes CASSQEEGGTSGYNEQFF.

V and J are TRBV18 and TRBJ1-2; maybe TRBD1 (5 bases). Looked up from germline, CDR1 is KGHSH and CDR2 is LQKENI. This CDR3 has 14 amino acids. The V end was cut by 1 base, the J end by 1 base, with 7 bases between. DNA for the CDR3: TGTGCCAGCTCACCACAGACAGTTAACTATGGCTACACCTTC. It yields the protein CASSPQTVNYGYTF. Variable domain in full (rest from reference TRBV18 and TRBJ1-2): NAGVMQNPRHLVRRRGQEARLRCSPMKGHSHVYWYRQLPEEGLKFMVYLQKENIIDESGMPKERFSAEFPKEGPSILRIQQVVRGDSAAYFCASSPQTVNYGYTFGSGTRLTVV.